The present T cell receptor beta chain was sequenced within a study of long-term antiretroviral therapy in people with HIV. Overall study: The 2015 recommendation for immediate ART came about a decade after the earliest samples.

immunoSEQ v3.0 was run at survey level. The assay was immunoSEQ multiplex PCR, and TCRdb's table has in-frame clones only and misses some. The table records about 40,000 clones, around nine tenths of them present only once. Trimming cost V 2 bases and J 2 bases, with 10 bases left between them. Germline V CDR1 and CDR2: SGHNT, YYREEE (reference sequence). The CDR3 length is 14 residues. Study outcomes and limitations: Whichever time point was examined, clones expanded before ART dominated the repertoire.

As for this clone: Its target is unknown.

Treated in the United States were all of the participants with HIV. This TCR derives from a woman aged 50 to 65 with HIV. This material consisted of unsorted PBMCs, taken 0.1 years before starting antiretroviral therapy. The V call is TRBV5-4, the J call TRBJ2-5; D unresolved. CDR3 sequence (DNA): TGTGCCAGCAGCTTAGCTCACACTCAAGAGACCCAGTACTTC. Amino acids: CASSLAHTQETQYF.